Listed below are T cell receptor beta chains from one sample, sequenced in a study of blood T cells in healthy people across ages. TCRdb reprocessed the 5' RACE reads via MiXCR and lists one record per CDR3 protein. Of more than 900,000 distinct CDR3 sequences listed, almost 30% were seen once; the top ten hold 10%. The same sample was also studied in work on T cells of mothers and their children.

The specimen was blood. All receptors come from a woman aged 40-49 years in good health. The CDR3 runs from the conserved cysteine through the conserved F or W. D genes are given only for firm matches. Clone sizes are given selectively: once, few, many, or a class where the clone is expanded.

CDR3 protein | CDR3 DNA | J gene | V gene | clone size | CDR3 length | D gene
CSGKGRFQETQYF | TGCAGCGGGAAGGGGAGATTCCAAGAGACCCAGTACTTC | TRBJ2-5 | TRBV29-1 | many | 13 | NA
CASSHRPGPKYF | TGCGCCAGCAGCCACAGACCGGGCCCCAAGTACTTC | TRBJ2-4 | TRBV4-1 | NA | 12 | NA
CASRQASGGNTDTQYF | TGTGCCAGCAGACAAGCTAGCGGGGGGAACACAGATACGCAGTATTTT | TRBJ2-3 | TRBV7-2 | NA | 16 | TRBD2
CASSLRTGGTSGGREQFF | TGTGCCAGCAGCTTAAGGACAGGGGGGACTAGCGGGGGCAGGGAGCAGTTCTTC | TRBJ2-1 | TRBV7-2 | NA | 18 | TRBD2
CSARDGHEKLFF | TGCAGTGCTAGAGATGGCCATGAAAAACTGTTTTTT | TRBJ1-4 | TRBV20-1 | NA | 12 | NA
CASSLGPRQETQYF | TGCGCCAGCAGCTTGGGGCCAAGACAAGAGACCCAGTACTTC | TRBJ2-5 | TRBV5-1 | few | 14 | NA
CASSPLRGQGADEQFF | TGTGCCAGCAGTCCATTACGGGGACAGGGGGCAGATGAGCAGTTCTTC | TRBJ2-1 | TRBV6-1 | NA | 16 | TRBD1
CSARDGIIRGLGNQPQHF | TGCAGTGCTAGAGACGGTATTATCAGGGGTTTGGGCAATCAGCCCCAGCATTTT | TRBJ1-5 | TRBV20-1 | NA | 18 | NA
CASWGQGMGEQFF | TGTGCCAGTTGGGGACAGGGTATGGGTGAGCAGTTCTTC | TRBJ2-1 | TRBV27 | many | 13 | TRBD1
CASSLQGSYRSPLHF | TGTGCCAGCAGCCTGCAAGGGAGCTACCGGTCACCCCTCCACTTT | TRBJ1-6 | TRBV2 | many | 15 | NA
CASSPPSGLLSGANVLTF | TGTGCCAGCTCACCACCCTCGGGGCTACTCTCTGGGGCCAACGTCCTGACTTTC | TRBJ2-6 | TRBV18 | NA | 18 | NA
CASSTPGGRGNNQPQHF | TGTGCCAGTAGTACTCCCGGGGGAAGAGGGAATAATCAGCCCCAGCATTTT | TRBJ1-5 | TRBV19 | NA | 17 | NA
CASSQDLGMGEKLFF | TGTGCCAGCAGCCAAGATCTGGGCATGGGTGAAAAACTGTTTTTT | TRBJ1-4 | TRBV3-1 | NA | 15 | NA
CSANRPGGSTDTQYF | TGCAGTGCTAATCGTCCGGGGGGCAGCACAGATACGCAGTATTTT | TRBJ2-3 | TRBV20-1 | few | 15 | NA
CASSFRWQGLPDEQYF | TGCGCCAGCAGCTTTAGATGGCAGGGGCTTCCGGACGAGCAGTACTTC | TRBJ2-7 | TRBV5-1 | few | 16 | NA
CASRSVTDTQYF | TGTGCCAGCCGATCGGTCACAGATACGCAGTATTTT | TRBJ2-3 | TRBV7-2 | NA | 12 | NA
CASSLDLSRSGNTIYF | TGTGCCAGCAGCTTAGATCTGTCCCGCTCTGGAAACACCATATATTTT | TRBJ1-3 | TRBV7-2 | NA | 16 | NA
CASSDIVDYEQYF | TGTGCCAGCAGTGACATTGTGGATTACGAGCAGTACTTC | TRBJ2-7 | TRBV2 | NA | 13 | NA
CASSSTGGPAETQYF | TGTGCCAGCAGCTCCACAGGGGGCCCGGCCGAGACCCAGTACTTC | TRBJ2-5 | TRBV7-3 | few | 15 | TRBD1
CASGGTGGYQETQYF | TGTGCCAGCGGGGGGACAGGCGGGTACCAAGAGACCCAGTACTTC | TRBJ2-5 | TRBV28 | NA | 15 | TRBD1
CASSQAQQGQFF | TGTGCCAGCAGCCAAGCGCAGCAGGGGCAGTTCTTC | TRBJ2-1 | TRBV3-1 | many | 12 | NA
CASSGVGGAEQFF | TGTGCCAGCAGTGGAGTAGGGGGAGCTGAGCAGTTCTTC | TRBJ2-1 | TRBV9 | few | 13 | NA
CSAQASAATEAFF | TGCAGCGCTCAAGCCTCGGCCGCCACTGAAGCTTTCTTT | TRBJ1-1 | TRBV29-1 | few | 13 | NA
CASRGGQNNEQFF | TGCGCCAGCAGAGGGGGACAGAACAATGAGCAGTTCTTC | TRBJ2-1 | TRBV5-1 | NA | 13 | TRBD1
CASSLIGESYEQYF | TGTGCCAGCAGTTTAATTGGGGAATCCTACGAGCAGTACTTC | TRBJ2-7 | TRBV28 | NA | 14 | NA
CASSLAGSGLFDEQYF | TGTGCCAGCAGCTTAGCGGGTTCCGGACTATTTGACGAGCAGTACTTC | TRBJ2-7 | TRBV7-2 | NA | 16 | NA
CASRDSSNQPQHF | TGTGCCAGCAGGGACAGTAGCAATCAGCCCCAGCATTTT | TRBJ1-5 | TRBV6-2/TRBV6-3 | many | 13 | NA
CATSDSPDRADTQYF | TGTGCCACCAGCGACTCGCCAGACAGGGCAGATACGCAGTATTTT | TRBJ2-3 | TRBV24-1 | NA | 15 | TRBD1
CASSGQGWYQETQYF | TGTGCCAGCAGTGGCCAGGGATGGTACCAAGAGACCCAGTACTTC | TRBJ2-5 | TRBV2 | few | 15 | NA
CASSQDVGTGAGPNYGYTF | TGCGCCAGCAGCCAAGATGTGGGGACAGGGGCCGGACCAAACTATGGCTACACCTTC | TRBJ1-2 | TRBV4-3 | many | 19 | TRBD1
CASSLGSLGLGKNIQYF | TGTGCCAGCAGTTTAGGTTCGTTAGGCTTGGGGAAAAACATTCAGTACTTC | TRBJ2-4 | TRBV12-3/TRBV12-4 | many | 17 | NA
CASRPLRGGSTDTQYF | TGTGCCAGCAGGCCCCTGCGGGGGGGGAGCACAGATACGCAGTATTTT | TRBJ2-3 | TRBV28 | few | 16 | TRBD2
CASSLYGTEASTDTQYF | TGTGCCAGCAGCTTGTATGGGACAGAGGCTAGCACAGATACGCAGTATTTT | TRBJ2-3 | TRBV5-5 | many | 17 | TRBD1
CASSTGFSGNTVYF | TGTGCCAGCAGTACAGGGTTCTCTGGAAACACCGTATATTTT | TRBJ1-3 | TRBV6-6 | NA | 14 | NA
CASSQSGVPYNEQFF | TGTGCCAGCAGCCAAAGCGGGGTCCCCTACAATGAGCAGTTCTTC | TRBJ2-1 | TRBV7-3 | few | 15 | TRBD2
CASSLAGGSGNTIYF | TGTGCCAGCAGCTTAGCGGGGGGATCTGGAAACACCATATATTTT | TRBJ1-3 | TRBV5-1 | NA | 15 | NA
CSARETETGPYEQYF | TGCAGTGCTAGAGAGACTGAGACAGGGCCCTACGAGCAGTACTTC | TRBJ2-7 | TRBV20-1 | many | 15 | TRBD1
CVSSRTNSYEQYF | TGTGTCAGCAGCCGGACTAATTCCTACGAGCAGTACTTC | TRBJ2-7 | TRBV7-2 | NA | 13 | NA
CASSEGGFYEQYF | TGCGCCAGCAGTGAAGGCGGATTCTACGAGCAGTACTTC | TRBJ2-7 | TRBV10-2 | many | 13 | NA
CASRDQGPGVNTGELFF | TGTGCCAGCAGGGATCAGGGGCCAGGAGTAAACACCGGGGAGCTGTTTTTT | TRBJ2-2 | TRBV2 | once | 17 | NA
CASSLSRAGRTEAFF | TGTGCCAGCAGTTTATCCCGCGCCGGGAGGACTGAAGCTTTCTTT | TRBJ1-1 | TRBV28 | NA | 15 | NA
CASSQVAPGGLVPDTQYF | TGCGCCAGCAGCCAAGTCGCCCCGGGGGGCCTCGTTCCAGATACGCAGTATTTT | TRBJ2-3 | TRBV4-3 | many | 18 | NA
CATSSPSRGDEKLFF | TGTGCCACCAGCTCACCCTCTAGGGGGGATGAAAAACTGTTTTTT | TRBJ1-4 | TRBV15 | NA | 15 | NA
CASSFGLAGVSHNEQFF | TGCGCCAGCAGCTTTGGACTAGCGGGGGTTTCCCACAATGAGCAGTTCTTC | TRBJ2-1 | TRBV5-1 | few | 17 | TRBD2
CSARGREGQFNEKLFF | TGCAGTGCTAGAGGACGGGAGGGGCAGTTCAATGAAAAACTGTTTTTT | TRBJ1-4 | TRBV20-1 | few | 16 | NA
CAISETQGGTEAFF | TGTGCCATCAGTGAGACCCAGGGAGGTACTGAAGCTTTCTTT | TRBJ1-1 | TRBV10-3 | few | 14 | NA
CASTGSRGETQYF | TGTGCCTCCACCGGGAGTAGGGGAGAGACCCAGTACTTC | TRBJ2-5 | TRBV7-2 | NA | 13 | NA
CASRLGTSTDTQYF | TGTGCCAGTCGGCTCGGTACTAGCACAGATACGCAGTATTTT | TRBJ2-3 | TRBV12-3/TRBV12-4 | few | 14 | NA
CASSVTGGVKLTSYNEQFF | TGTGCCAGCAGCGTAACGGGAGGGGTTAAATTGACCTCCTACAATGAGCAGTTCTTC | TRBJ2-1 | TRBV9 | many | 19 | TRBD2
CASSLKLGGNYGYTF | TGCGCCAGCAGCTTGAAGTTGGGGGGGAACTATGGCTACACCTTC | TRBJ1-2 | TRBV5-1 | NA | 15 | NA
CSAARGDLGETQYF | TGCAGTGCTGCGCGGGGGGACCTAGGAGAGACCCAGTACTTC | TRBJ2-5 | TRBV20-1 | many | 14 | TRBD2
CSVGGVGGPISNEQFF | TGCAGCGTTGGGGGTGTAGGGGGCCCCATTTCGAATGAGCAGTTCTTC | TRBJ2-1 | TRBV29-1 | NA | 16 | TRBD1